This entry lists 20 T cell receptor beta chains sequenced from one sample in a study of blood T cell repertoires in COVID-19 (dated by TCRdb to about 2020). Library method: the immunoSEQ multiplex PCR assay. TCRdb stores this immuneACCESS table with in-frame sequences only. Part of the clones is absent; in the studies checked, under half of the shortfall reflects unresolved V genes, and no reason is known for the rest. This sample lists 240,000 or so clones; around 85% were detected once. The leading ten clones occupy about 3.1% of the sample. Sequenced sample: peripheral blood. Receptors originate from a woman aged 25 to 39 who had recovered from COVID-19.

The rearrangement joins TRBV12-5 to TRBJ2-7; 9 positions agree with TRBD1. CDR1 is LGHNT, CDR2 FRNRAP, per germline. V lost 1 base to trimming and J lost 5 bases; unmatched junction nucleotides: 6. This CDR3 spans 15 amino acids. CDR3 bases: TGTGCTAGTGGTTTGGGAGGACAGGGGAGGGACGAGCAGTACTTC. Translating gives CASGLGGQGRDEQYF.

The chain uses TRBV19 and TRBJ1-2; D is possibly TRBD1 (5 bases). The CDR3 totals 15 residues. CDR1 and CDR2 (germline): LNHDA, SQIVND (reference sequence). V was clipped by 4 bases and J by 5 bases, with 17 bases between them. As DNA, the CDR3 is TGTGCCAGTAGTAGAGGCGGGGCATTGGGATATGGCTACACCTTC. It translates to CASSRGGALGYGYTF.

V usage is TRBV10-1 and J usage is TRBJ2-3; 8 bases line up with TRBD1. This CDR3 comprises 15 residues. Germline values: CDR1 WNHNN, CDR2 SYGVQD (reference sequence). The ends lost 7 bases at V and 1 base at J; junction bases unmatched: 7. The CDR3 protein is CASKGRTGRTDTQYF. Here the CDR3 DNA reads TGCGCCAGCAAGGGCAGGACAGGGCGCACAGATACGCAGTATTTT.

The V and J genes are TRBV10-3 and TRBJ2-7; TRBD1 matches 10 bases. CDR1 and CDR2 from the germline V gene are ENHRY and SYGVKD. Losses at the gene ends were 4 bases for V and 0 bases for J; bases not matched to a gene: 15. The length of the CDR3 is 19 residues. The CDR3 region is CAISASWDRGPDSSYEQYF. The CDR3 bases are TGTGCCATCAGTGCCTCTTGGGACAGGGGCCCCGACAGCTCCTACGAGCAGTACTTC.

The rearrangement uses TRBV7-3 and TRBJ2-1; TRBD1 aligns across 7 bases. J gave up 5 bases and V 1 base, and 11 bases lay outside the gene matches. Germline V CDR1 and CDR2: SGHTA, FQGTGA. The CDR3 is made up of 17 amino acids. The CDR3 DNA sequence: TGTGCCAGCAGCTTAAGTCTCCCCTGGGACAGTAACAATGAGCAGTTCTTC. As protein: CASSLSLPWDSNNEQFF.

CDR3 sequence reads: CASSQSRAGVNTGELFF. The DNA for the CDR3 is TGTGCCAGCAGCCAATCAAGAGCGGGGGTAAACACCGGGGAGCTGTTTTTT. The V and J genes are TRBV14 and TRBJ2-2, with 8 bases fitting TRBD2. The V gene end was trimmed by 2 bases and the J gene end by 2 bases; junction bases not matched to a gene: 7. Germline loops: CDR1 SGHDN, CDR2 FVKESK. The CDR3 runs 17 residues.

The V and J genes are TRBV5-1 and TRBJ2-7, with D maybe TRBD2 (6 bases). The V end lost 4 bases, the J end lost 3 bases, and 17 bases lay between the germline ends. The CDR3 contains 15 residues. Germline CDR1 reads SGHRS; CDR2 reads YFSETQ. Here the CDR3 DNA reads TGCGCCAGCAGCCCCGGGGGTCAGGCGATCTACGAGCAGTACTTC. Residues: CASSPGGQAIYEQYF.

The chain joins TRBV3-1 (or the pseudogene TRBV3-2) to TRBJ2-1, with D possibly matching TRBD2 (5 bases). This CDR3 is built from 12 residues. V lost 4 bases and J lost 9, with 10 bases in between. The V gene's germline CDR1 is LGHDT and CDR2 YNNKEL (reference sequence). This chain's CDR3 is CASSLLAAEQFF. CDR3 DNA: TGTGCCAGCAGCCTTCTAGCAGCTGAGCAGTTCTTC.

The CDR3 coding sequence is TGTGCCAGCAGTTATATTTGGCGGGATCTCTCCTACGAGCAGTACTTC. This gives the protein CASSYIWRDLSYEQYF. The V call is TRBV6-2 or TRBV6-3, the J call TRBJ2-7; TRBD2 might be the D (6 bases). The ends were cut back, 3 bases at V and 0 bases at J, with 15 bases in the middle. This CDR3 has 16 amino acids. Germline CDR1 and CDR2: MNHEY and SVGEGT.

The CDR3 reads CASSRTSGGSSYNEQFF. CDR3 DNA: TGCGCCAGCAGCAGGACTAGCGGGGGGAGCTCCTACAATGAGCAGTTCTTC. The gene calls are TRBV5-1 and TRBJ2-1; 14 bases map to TRBD2. The length of the CDR3 is 17 residues. CDR1 is SGHRS, CDR2 YFSETQ, per germline. After removal of 4 bases from V and 0 bases from J, the junction contained 3 bases not matched to a gene.

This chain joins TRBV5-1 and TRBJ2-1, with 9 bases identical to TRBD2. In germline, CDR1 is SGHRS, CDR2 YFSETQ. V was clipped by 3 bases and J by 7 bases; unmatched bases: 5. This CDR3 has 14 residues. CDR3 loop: CASSWETSGNEQFF. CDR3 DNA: TGCGCCAGCAGCTGGGAGACTAGCGGTAATGAGCAGTTCTTC.

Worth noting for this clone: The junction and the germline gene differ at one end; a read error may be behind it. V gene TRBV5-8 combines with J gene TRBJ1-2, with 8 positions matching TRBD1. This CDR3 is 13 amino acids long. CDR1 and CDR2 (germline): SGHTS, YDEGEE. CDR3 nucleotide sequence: TGTGCCAGCAGTTTGGACAGGGTATATGGCTACACCTTC. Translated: CASSLDRVYGYTF.

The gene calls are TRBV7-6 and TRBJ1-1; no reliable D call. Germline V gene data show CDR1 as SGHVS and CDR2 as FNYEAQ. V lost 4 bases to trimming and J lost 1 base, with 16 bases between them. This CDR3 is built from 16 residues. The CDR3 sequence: CASSSLEETRNTEAFF. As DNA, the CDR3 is TGTGCCAGCAGCTCACTAGAGGAGACCAGGAACACTGAAGCTTTCTTT.

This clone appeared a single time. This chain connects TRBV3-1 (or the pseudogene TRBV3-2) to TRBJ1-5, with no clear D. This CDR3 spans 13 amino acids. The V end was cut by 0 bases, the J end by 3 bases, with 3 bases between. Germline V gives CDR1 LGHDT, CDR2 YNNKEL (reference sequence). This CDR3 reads CASSQDHNQPQHF. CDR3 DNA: TGTGCCAGCAGCCAAGACCACAATCAGCCCCAGCATTTT.

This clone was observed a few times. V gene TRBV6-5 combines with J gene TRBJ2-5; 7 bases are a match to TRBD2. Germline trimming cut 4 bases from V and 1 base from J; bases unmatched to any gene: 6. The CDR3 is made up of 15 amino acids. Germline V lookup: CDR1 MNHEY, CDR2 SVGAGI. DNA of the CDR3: TGTGCCAGCAGTTCACCGGGACTACCCCAAGAGACCCAGTACTTC. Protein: CASSSPGLPQETQYF.

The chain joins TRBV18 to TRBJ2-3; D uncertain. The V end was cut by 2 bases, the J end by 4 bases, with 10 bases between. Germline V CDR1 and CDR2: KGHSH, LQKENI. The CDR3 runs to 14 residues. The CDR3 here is CASSPTSEADTQYF. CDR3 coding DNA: TGTGCCAGCTCACCAACAAGTGAGGCAGATACGCAGTATTTT.

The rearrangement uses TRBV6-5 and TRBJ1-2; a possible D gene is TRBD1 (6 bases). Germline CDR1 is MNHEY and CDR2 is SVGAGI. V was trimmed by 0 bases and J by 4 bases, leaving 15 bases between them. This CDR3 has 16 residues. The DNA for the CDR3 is TGTGCCAGCAGTTACTCCGTCGGGGGGCGCGGCTATGGCTACACCTTC. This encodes CASSYSVGGRGYGYTF.

CDR3 protein: CATSDLMTPTYEQYF. In nucleotides, the CDR3 is TGTGCCACCAGTGATTTGATGACACCGACCTACGAGCAGTACTTC. The chain combines TRBV24-1 with TRBJ2-7; no clear D. The germline gives CDR1 KGHDR, CDR2 SFDVKD. The CDR3 runs 15 residues. V lost 0 bases to trimming and J lost 2 bases, with 10 bases between them.

The CDR3 reads CASSQEPGHPDTQYF. CDR3 sequence (DNA): TGCGCCAGCAGCCAAGAACCGGGACACCCAGATACGCAGTATTTT. The J gene is TRBJ2-3, the V gene TRBV5-1; D might be TRBD1 (6 bases). Trimming cost V 4 bases and J 4 bases, with 16 bases left between them. CDR3 length equals 15 residues. Germline V gene data show CDR1 as SGHRS and CDR2 as YFSETQ.

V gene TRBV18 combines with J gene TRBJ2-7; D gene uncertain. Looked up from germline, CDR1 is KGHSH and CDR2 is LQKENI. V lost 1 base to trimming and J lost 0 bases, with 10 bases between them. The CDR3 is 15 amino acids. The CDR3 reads CASSPLFRSSYEQYF. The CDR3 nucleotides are TGTGCCAGCTCACCACTCTTTAGGAGCTCCTACGAGCAGTACTTC.